The clone carrying this T cell receptor (beta chain) appeared a few times. The sample originates from a study of response to subunit inactivated influenza vaccine. After removal of 2 bases from V and 2 bases from J, the junction contained 3 bases not matched to a gene. The CDR3 totals 15 residues. Per germline, CDR1 MNHEY and CDR2 SVGEGT. TCRdb re-called the RT-PCR reads with MiXCR, one entry per CDR3 protein. This table has more than 500,000 distinct CDR3 sequences, about 11% appearing once. The sample was also reused in another study, on T cells expressing NK-cell markers. That paper adds: UMIs accompanied the 5'RACE template switching by which TCR beta cDNA was made.

The TCR originated in a man aged 45 to 65 who received an inactivated influenza vaccine. This material consisted of PBMCs from blood, taken on the day of vaccination. This chain connects TRBV6-2 or TRBV6-3 to TRBJ2-7; 10 bases fit TRBD2. The CDR3 reads CASSYTLAGAYEQYF. In DNA form, the CDR3 reads TGTGCCAGCAGTTACACGCTAGCGGGAGCCTACGAGCAGTACTTC.